The T cell receptor (beta chain) under discussion was sequenced for a study of OX40 agonist ivuxolimab in advanced cancers. Regarding the research as a whole: The costimulatory receptor OX40 (CD134) was targeted by ivuxolimab, a fully human IgG2 agonistic monoclonal antibody. Intravenous ivuxolimab was administered to patients every 2 weeks at six dose levels: 0.01, 0.1, 0.3, 1.5, 3 and 10 mg/kg. Of the roughly 54 patients in dose escalation, 19 had hepatocellular carcinoma, about 15 had melanoma, 9 had renal cell carcinoma and 9 had head and neck cancer. The dose-escalation cohort was about 83% male with a mean age of around 62 years, ranging from roughly 20 to 85. Prior anti-PD-1, anti-PD-L1 or anti-CTLA-4 therapy was permitted, and approximately 40% of dose-escalation patients had received checkpoint inhibitors. Three dose-escalation patients achieved partial responses, one with hepatocellular carcinoma and two with cutaneous melanoma. Peripheral TCRbeta sequencing aimed to test whether ivuxolimab altered TCR sequence diversity and caused clonal T-cell expansion. The paper covers the monotherapy dose-escalation part of the phase I ivuxolimab trial, which included N ≈ 57 patients.

The investigation overall reported the following: Low levels of normalized T-cell clonal expansion were also seen in some patients who did not respond. The antigen specificity of the peripheral T cells that underwent clonal expansion was not determined. Clonal expansion of both CD4+ and CD8+ blood T cells was observed from baseline to week 6 at doses 0.1 to 3.0 mg/kg. On average, CD8+ T cells showed more expanded clones than CD4+ T cells after ivuxolimab. In the 0.1-3.0 mg/kg groups, partial responders had among the lowest normalized peripheral clonal expansion, particularly in CD8+ T cells.

From the germline V gene, CDR1 is SNHLY and CDR2 is FYNNEI. From its cysteine to its phenylalanine, the CDR3 spans 12 amino acids. The only DNA kept is the CDR3, 36 bases in frame from the first base. V and J lose 3 bases and 13 bases, and a span of 16 bases separates them. Patients with autoimmune disease history or receiving systemic immunosuppression were excluded from the trial. In every dose cohort, peripheral blood was drawn for TCR sequencing at baseline, cycle 4 day 1, and cycle 7 day 1. Samples were obtained from an open-label, multicenter, first-in-human phase I dose-escalation trial of ivuxolimab. Adults with locally advanced or metastatic melanoma, renal cell carcinoma, hepatocellular carcinoma or head and neck squamous cell carcinoma were enrolled in the trial. Before TCR sequencing, CD4+ T cells and CD8+ T cells were sorted from peripheral blood as separate populations. Remarks on this clone: It has no known antigen specificity. Base qualities are not recorded, but no much larger clone differs from it by a single base.

For sequencing of the TCRbeta CDR3 region, genomic DNA was extracted from the sorted cells. The immunoSEQ Assay was used to sequence the TCRbeta CDR3 regions. Not all clones reach the TCRdb copy of this immuneACCESS table, which keeps in-frame sequences only. Checked studies attribute under half of the gap to unresolved V genes and leave the rest unexplained. This sample has about 120,000 clones in its table, and over 75% of those were observed once. The ten largest clones capture about 0.55% of the sample. The sequence joins TRBV2 to TRBJ2-7; TRBD1 is perhaps the D gene, given 5 matching bases. This clonotype originated in an adult with an advanced solid tumor such as melanoma, head and neck, liver or kidney cancer. The material was CD4+ or CD8+ T cells sorted from blood, obtained in a trial of the OX40 agonist ivuxolimab. The CDR3 reads as follows: CASSEGQKSHYF. The nucleotide sequence reads TGTGCCAGCAGTGAGGGGCAGAAGAGCCACTACTTC. Extended through the reference TRBV2 and TRBJ2-7 proteins, this CDR3 yields the full variable domain: EPEVTQTPSHQVTQMGQEVILRCVPISNHLYFYWYRQILGQKVEFLVSFYNNEISEKSEIFDDQFSVERPDGSNFTLKIRSTKLEDSAMYFCASSEGQKSHYFGPGTRLTVT.